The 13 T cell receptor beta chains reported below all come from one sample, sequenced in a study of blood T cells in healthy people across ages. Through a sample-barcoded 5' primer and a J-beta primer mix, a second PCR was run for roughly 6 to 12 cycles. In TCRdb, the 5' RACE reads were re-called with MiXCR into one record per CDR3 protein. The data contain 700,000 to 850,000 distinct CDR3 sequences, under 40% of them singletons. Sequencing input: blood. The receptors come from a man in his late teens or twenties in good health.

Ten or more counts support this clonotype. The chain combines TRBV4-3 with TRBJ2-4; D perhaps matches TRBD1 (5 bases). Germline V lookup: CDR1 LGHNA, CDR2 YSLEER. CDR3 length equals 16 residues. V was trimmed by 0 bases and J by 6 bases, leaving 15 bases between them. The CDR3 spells CASSQDIGQGTNIQYF. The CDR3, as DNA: TGCGCCAGCAGCCAAGATATAGGGCAGGGAACAAACATTCAGTACTTC.

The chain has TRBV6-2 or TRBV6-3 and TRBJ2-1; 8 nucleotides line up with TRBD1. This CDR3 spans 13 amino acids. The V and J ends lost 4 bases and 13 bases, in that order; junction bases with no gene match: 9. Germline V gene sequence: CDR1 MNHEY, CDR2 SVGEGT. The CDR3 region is CASSFLTGETQFF. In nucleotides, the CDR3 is TGTGCCAGCAGTTTCCTGACAGGGGAGACCCAGTTCTTC.

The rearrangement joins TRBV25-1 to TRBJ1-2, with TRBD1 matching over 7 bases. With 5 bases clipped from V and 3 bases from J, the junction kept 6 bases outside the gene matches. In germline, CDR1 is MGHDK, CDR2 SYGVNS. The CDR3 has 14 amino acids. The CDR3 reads CASSPITGDYGYTF. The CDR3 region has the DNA TGTGCCAGCAGTCCAATCACAGGGGACTATGGCTACACCTTC.

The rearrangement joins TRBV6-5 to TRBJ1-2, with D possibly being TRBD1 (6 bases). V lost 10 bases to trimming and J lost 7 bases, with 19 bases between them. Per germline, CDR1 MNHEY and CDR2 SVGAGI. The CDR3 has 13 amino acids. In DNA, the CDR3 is TGTGCCACCCGTCGTGGGAGGGGGGGTGGCTACACCTTC. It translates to CATRRGRGGGYTF.

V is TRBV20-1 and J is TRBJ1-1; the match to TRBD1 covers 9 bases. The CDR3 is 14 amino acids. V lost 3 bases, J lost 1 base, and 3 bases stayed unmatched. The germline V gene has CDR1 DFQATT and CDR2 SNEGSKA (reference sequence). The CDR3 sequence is CSARGQGGNTEAFF. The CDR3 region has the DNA TGCAGTGCTAGGGGACAGGGTGGGAACACTGAAGCTTTCTTT.

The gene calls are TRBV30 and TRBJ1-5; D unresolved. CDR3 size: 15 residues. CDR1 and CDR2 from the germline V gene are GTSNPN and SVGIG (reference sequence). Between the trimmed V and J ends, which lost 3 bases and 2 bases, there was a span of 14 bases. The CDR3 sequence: CAWSGQLGGNQPQHF. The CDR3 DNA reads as TGTGCCTGGAGCGGGCAGCTAGGAGGCAATCAGCCCCAGCATTTT.

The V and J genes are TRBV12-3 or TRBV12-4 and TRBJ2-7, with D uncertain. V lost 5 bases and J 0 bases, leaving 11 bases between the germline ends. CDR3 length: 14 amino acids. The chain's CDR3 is CASSPPDASYEQYF. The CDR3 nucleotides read TGTGCCAGCAGTCCCCCGGATGCCTCCTACGAGCAGTACTTC.

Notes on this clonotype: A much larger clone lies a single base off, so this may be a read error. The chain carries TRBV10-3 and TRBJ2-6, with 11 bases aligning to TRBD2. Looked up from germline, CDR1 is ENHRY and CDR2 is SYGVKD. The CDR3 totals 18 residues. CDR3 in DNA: TGTGCCATCACCCCAACTAGCGGGGGCCCCTCTGGGGCCAACGTCCAGACTTTC. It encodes CAITPTSGGPSGANVQTF.

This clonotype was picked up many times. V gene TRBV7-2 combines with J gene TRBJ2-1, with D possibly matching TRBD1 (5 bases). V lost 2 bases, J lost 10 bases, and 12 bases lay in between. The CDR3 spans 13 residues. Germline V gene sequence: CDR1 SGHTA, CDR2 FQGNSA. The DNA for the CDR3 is TGTGCCAGCAGCTTAAGGGGCCTCCGGGAGCAGTTCTTC. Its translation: CASSLRGLREQFF.

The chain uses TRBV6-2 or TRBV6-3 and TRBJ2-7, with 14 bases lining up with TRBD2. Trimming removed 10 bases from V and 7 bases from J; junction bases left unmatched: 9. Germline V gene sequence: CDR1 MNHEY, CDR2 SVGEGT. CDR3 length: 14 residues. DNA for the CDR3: TGTGCCACCCGGACTAGCGGGGGGTACAATGAGCAGTACTTC. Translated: CATRTSGGYNEQYF.

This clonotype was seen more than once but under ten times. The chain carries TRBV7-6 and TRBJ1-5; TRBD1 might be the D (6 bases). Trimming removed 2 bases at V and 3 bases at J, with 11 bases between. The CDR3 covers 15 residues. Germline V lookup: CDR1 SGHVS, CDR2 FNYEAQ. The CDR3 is CASSLYGGLNQPQHF. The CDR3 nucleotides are TGTGCCAGCAGCTTATACGGGGGCCTCAATCAGCCCCAGCATTTT.

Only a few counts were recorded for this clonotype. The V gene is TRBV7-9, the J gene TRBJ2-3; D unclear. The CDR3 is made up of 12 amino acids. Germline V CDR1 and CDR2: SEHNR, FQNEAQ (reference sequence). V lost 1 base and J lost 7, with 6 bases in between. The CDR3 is CASSLDGYTQYF. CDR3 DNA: TGTGCCAGCAGCTTAGATGGGTATACGCAGTATTTT.

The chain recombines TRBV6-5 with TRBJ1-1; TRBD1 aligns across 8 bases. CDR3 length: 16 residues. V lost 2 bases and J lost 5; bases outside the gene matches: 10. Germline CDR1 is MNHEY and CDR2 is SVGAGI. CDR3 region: CASSYGSGGVGTEAFF. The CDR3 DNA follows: TGTGCCAGCAGTTACGGTTCAGGGGGCGTTGGGACTGAAGCTTTCTTT.